This T cell receptor (beta chain) was profiled in a study of blood T cell repertoires in COVID-19. Study at large: T cells, B-cell-depleted T cells, or PBMCs supplied cDNA or gDNA.

Clones were sequenced by immunoSEQ multiplex PCR, and TCRdb holds only the in-frame ones, with some missing. The sample contains some 150,000 clones, around 80% of which appear only once. The recovered donors of Cohort 3 showed two negative PCRs, clearance, or symptom resolution. This CDR3 comprises 10 residues. Germline V gene data show CDR1 as MNHNS and CDR2 as SASEGT. V lost 10 bases and J lost 6, with 8 bases in between. V is TRBV6-1 and J is TRBJ2-3; D unclear. The specimen sequenced was PBMCs or T cells enriched from blood (not recorded which). The TCR originated in a man in his fifties or sixties who had recovered from COVID-19. The CDR3 bases are TGTGCCACCCTCAGGGATACGCAGTATTTT. This translates into CATLRDTQYF.